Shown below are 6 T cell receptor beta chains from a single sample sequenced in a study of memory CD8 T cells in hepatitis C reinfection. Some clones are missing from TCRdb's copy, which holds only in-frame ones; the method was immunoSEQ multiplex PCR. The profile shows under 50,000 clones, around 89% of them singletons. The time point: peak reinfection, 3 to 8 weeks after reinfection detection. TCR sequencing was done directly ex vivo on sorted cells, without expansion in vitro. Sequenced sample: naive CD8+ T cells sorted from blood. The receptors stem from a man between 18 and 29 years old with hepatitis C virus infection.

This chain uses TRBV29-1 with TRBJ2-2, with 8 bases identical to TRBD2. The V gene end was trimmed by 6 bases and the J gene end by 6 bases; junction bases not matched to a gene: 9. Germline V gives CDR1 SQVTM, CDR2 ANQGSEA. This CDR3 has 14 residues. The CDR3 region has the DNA TGCAGCGTCGAGCGGGAGTTTATGGCCGGGGAGCTGTTTTTT. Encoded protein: CSVEREFMAGELFF.

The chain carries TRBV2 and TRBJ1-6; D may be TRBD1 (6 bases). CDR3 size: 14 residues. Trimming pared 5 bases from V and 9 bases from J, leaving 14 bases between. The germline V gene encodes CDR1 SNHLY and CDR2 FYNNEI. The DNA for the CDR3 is TGTGCCAGCAGTCTGGGGGCAGTTGGTTCACCCCTCCACTTT. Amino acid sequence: CASSLGAVGSPLHF.

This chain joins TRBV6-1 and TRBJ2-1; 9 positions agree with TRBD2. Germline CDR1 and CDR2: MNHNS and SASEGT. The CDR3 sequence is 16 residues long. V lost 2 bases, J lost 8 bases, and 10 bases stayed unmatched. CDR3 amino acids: CASSEWGAGGRDEQFF. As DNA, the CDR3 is TGTGCCAGCAGTGAATGGGGAGCGGGAGGCAGGGATGAGCAGTTCTTC.

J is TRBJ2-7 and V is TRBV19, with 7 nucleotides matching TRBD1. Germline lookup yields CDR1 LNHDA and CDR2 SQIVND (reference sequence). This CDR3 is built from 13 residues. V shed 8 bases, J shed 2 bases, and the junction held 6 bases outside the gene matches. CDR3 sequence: CASGTGTAYEQYF. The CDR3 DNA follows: TGTGCCAGTGGTACCGGGACAGCCTACGAGCAGTACTTC.

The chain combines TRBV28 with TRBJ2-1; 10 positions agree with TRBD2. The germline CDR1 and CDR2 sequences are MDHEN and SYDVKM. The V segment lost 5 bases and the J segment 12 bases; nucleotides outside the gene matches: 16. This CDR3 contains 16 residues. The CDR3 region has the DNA TGTGCCAGCAGTCCCTGGGAGCGGGAGGGCCTTTCAGTGCAGTTCTTC. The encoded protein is CASSPWEREGLSVQFF.

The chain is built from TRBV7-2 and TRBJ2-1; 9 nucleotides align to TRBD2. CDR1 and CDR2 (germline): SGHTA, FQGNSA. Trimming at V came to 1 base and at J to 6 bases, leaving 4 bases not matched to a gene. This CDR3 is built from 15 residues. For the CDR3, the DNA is TGTGCCAGCAGCTTAGGCGGGGGGGCTCCCAATGAGCAGTTCTTC. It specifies CASSLGGGAPNEQFF.